The 19 T cell receptor beta chains given below trace back to one sample, sequenced in a study of cytomegalovirus exposure and HLA in healthy donors. PCR primers comprised 60 Vbeta and 13 Jbeta primers. Here immunoSEQ multiplex PCR was the method, and the copy in TCRdb shows in-frame clones only, minus some. This table has approximately 210,000 clones, around 87% appearing once. The sequenced sample was PBMCs. These TCRs come from a man between 25 and 39 years old in good health and CMV-seronegative.

The rearrangement uses TRBV18 and TRBJ1-2; TRBD1 matches 7 bases. The CDR3 runs 14 residues. After removal of 0 bases from V and 4 bases from J, the junction contained 2 bases not matched to a gene. Germline CDR1 KGHSH, CDR2 LQKENI. The CDR3 DNA follows: TGTGCCAGCTCACCACCGGGACAGTTCTATGGCTACACCTTC. Amino acid sequence: CASSPPGQFYGYTF.

This sequence joins TRBV2 and TRBJ1-6; 11 nucleotides align to TRBD1. This CDR3 contains 16 residues. In germline, CDR1 is SNHLY, CDR2 FYNNEI. V shed 5 bases, J shed 5 bases, and the junction held 5 bases outside the gene matches. DNA of the CDR3: TGTGCCAGCAGTCCCCGGACAGGGGGCGATAATTCACCCCTCCACTTT. Translating it yields CASSPRTGGDNSPLHF. Full variable domain (outside the CDR3, taken from reference TRBV2 and TRBJ1-6): EPEVTQTPSHQVTQMGQEVILRCVPISNHLYFYWYRQILGQKVEFLVSFYNNEISEKSEIFDDQFSVERPDGSNFTLKIRSTKLEDSAMYFCASSPRTGGDNSPLHFGNGTRLTVT.

The chain joins TRBV16 to TRBJ1-5; D remains unclear. Trimming left V 4 bases short and J 1 base short, with 11 bases between. CDR1 is KGHSY and CDR2 is FQNENV in the germline V gene. CDR3 size: 15 residues. CDR3 DNA sequence: TGTGCCAGCAGCCCGGACGGGAGGAGCAATCAGCCCCAGCATTTT. This translates into CASSPDGRSNQPQHF.

This clone occurred once. The V and J genes are TRBV15 and TRBJ1-2; D not resolved. The CDR3 sequence is 13 residues long. Trimming took 5 bases from V and 5 from J, leaving 12 bases between them. CDR1 is LNHNV, CDR2 YYDKDF, per germline (reference sequence). CDR3 region: CATSPGFGYGYTF. CDR3 in DNA: TGTGCCACCAGCCCCGGGTTTGGGTATGGCTACACCTTC.

The chain is built from TRBV30 and TRBJ2-4; 9 positions agree with TRBD2. The germline CDR1 and CDR2 sequences are GTSNPN and SVGIG (reference sequence). Trimming took 3 bases from V and 1 from J; bases not matched to a gene: 13. The CDR3 contains 18 residues. The CDR3 loop is CAWSAGTSLKRAKNIQYF. The CDR3, as DNA: TGTGCCTGGAGCGCCGGGACTAGCCTAAAACGCGCCAAAAACATTCAGTACTTC.

V is TRBV18 and J is TRBJ2-7, with a weak D call TRBD2 (6 bases). The CDR3 is 14 amino acids. V lost 6 bases, J lost 0 bases, and 12 bases lay in between. Germline CDR1 reads KGHSH; CDR2 reads LQKENI. Here the CDR3 reads CASSVREHSYEQYF. Here the CDR3 DNA reads TGTGCCAGCTCCGTCCGGGAGCACTCCTACGAGCAGTACTTC.

Regarding this clone: Other nucleotide sequences from this sample produce the same CDR3. The gene calls are TRBV15 and TRBJ2-7; D may be TRBD1 (5 bases). CDR1 is LNHNV, CDR2 YYDKDF, per germline (reference sequence). Trimming stripped 3 bases from V and 6 bases from J, with 18 bases between. The CDR3 is 15 residues long. For the CDR3, the DNA is TGTGCCACCAGCAGGGCCAGGGTTGAGGTCCGCGAGCAGTACTTC. This encodes CATSRARVEVREQYF.

This sequence joins TRBV19 and TRBJ2-1, with no clear D. The germline V gene encodes CDR1 LNHDA and CDR2 SQIVND (reference sequence). The CDR3 runs to 15 residues. The V end lost 1 base, the J end lost 7 bases, and 14 bases lay between the germline ends. CDR3 nucleotide sequence: TGTGCCAGTAGTATAGCGAACCCCATGGAGAATGAGCAGTTCTTC. Protein sequence: CASSIANPMENEQFF. Using reference TRBV19 and TRBJ2-1 for the parts outside the CDR3, the full variable domain is DGGITQSPKYLFRKEGQNVTLSCEQNLNHDAMYWYRQDPGQGLRLIYYSQIVNDFQKGDIAEGYSVSREKKESFPLTVTSAQKNPTAFYLCASSIANPMENEQFFGPGTRLTVL.

The V and J genes are TRBV4-3 and TRBJ2-3; maybe TRBD1 (5 bases). CDR1 LGHNA and CDR2 YSLEER come from the germline V gene. Trimming took 1 base from V and 2 from J, leaving 7 bases between them. CDR3 size: 14 residues. CDR3 coding DNA: TGCGCCAGCAGCCAAGGGGGCCTCACAGATACGCAGTATTTT. It translates to CASSQGGLTDTQYF.

The genes are TRBV19 and TRBJ1-1; tentative D call: TRBD1 (5 bases). The CDR3 covers 13 residues. Trimming left V 2 bases short and J 5 bases short, with 9 bases between. Germline CDR1 LNHDA, CDR2 SQIVND (reference sequence). The CDR3: CASSISKGTEAFF. Here the CDR3 DNA reads TGTGCCAGTAGTATATCCAAGGGGACTGAAGCTTTCTTT.

This sequence joins TRBV2 and TRBJ1-5, with D unclear. V was shortened by 7 bases and J by 6 bases, with 19 bases between the two germline ends. The CDR3 length is 15 residues. In germline, CDR1 is SNHLY, CDR2 FYNNEI. CDR3 coding DNA: TGTGCCAGCAATGGACTCAATCGAGCGGGTCAGCCCCAGCATTTT. Encoded protein: CASNGLNRAGQPQHF.

The chain carries TRBV7-2 and TRBJ2-7, with TRBD1 matching over 10 bases. Germline trimming cut 4 bases from V and 0 bases from J; bases unmatched to any gene: 3. This CDR3 comprises 15 residues. Germline CDR1 reads SGHTA; CDR2 reads FQGNSA. As DNA, the CDR3 is TGTGCCAGCAGCTGGACAGGGGGAAGCTCCTACGAGCAGTACTTC. This translates into CASSWTGGSSYEQYF.

The chain employs TRBV7-9 and TRBJ1-2; 8 bases are shared with TRBD1. Germline CDR1 is SEHNR and CDR2 is FQNEAQ (reference sequence). The V segment lost 5 bases and the J segment 4 bases; nucleotides outside the gene matches: 3. CDR3 length equals 13 residues. CDR3 region: CASSLGQVYGYTF. Here the CDR3 DNA reads TGTGCCAGCAGCCTGGGACAGGTCTATGGCTACACCTTC.

This chain uses TRBV10-2 with TRBJ2-6, with TRBD1 as a possible D gene (5 bases). The germline V gene encodes CDR1 WSHSY and CDR2 SAAADI. The CDR3 sequence is 15 residues long. Trimming took 5 bases from V and 3 from J, leaving 11 bases between them. CDR3 coding DNA: TGCGCCAGCAGTAAAGGGGTGGATGGGGCCAACGTCCTGACTTTC. This codes for CASSKGVDGANVLTF.

The chain joins TRBV27 to TRBJ1-1, with a tentative D call TRBD1 (5 bases). Trimming cost V 1 base and J 5 bases, with 14 bases left between them. The germline V gene has CDR1 MNHEY and CDR2 SMNVEV (reference sequence). The CDR3 has 15 residues. The chain's CDR3 is CASSLLTGAETEAFF. The CDR3 nucleotides are TGTGCCAGCAGTTTATTAACTGGGGCCGAGACTGAAGCTTTCTTT.

The chain has TRBV7-9 and TRBJ1-2; TRBD1 matches at 7 bases. Germline loops: CDR1 SEHNR, CDR2 FQNEAQ (reference sequence). V trimming: 5 bases; J trimming: 5 bases; junction bases outside the gene matches: 11. The CDR3 loop spans 15 amino acids. CDR3 sequence (DNA): TGTGCCAGCAGCCCCAGACAGGGTCAGACGTATGGCTACACCTTC. Amino acid sequence: CASSPRQGQTYGYTF.

Regarding this clone: In the same sample, other DNA sequences code for this CDR3. The chain joins TRBV19 to TRBJ2-1; TRBD2 matches 7 bases. V lost 6 bases and J lost 4; bases outside the gene matches: 3. There are 13 residues in the CDR3. Germline loops: CDR1 LNHDA, CDR2 SQIVND (reference sequence). CDR3 amino acids: CASSSGVYNEQFF. For the CDR3, the DNA is TGTGCCAGTAGCAGCGGGGTATACAATGAGCAGTTCTTC.

The chain has TRBV4-2 and TRBJ2-2, with D perhaps TRBD2 (7 bases). The CDR3 has 16 residues. The V end was cut by 1 base, the J end by 6 bases, with 15 bases between. The V gene's germline CDR1 is LGHNA and CDR2 YNFKEQ. CDR3 loop: CASSQGPLGGAGELFF. CDR3 in DNA: TGTGCCAGCAGCCAAGGCCCCTTAGGGGGGGCCGGGGAGCTGTTTTTT.

The DNA for the CDR3 is TGTGCCAGCAGCTCCCAAACAAACACAGGGTGGAATGAGCAGTTCTTC. This sequence encodes CASSSQTNTGWNEQFF. The rearrangement uses TRBV13 and TRBJ2-1; perhaps TRBD1 as D (6 bases). Germline V lookup: CDR1 PRHDT, CDR2 FYEKMQ (reference sequence). The CDR3 contains 16 residues. Trimming took 4 bases from V and 7 from J, leaving 20 bases between them.